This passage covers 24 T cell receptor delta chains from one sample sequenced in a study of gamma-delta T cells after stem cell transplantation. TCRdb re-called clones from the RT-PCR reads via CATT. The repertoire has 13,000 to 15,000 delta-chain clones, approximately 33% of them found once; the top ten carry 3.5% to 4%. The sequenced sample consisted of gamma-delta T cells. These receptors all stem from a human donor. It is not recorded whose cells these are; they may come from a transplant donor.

CDR3: CACDKAGGFPDKLIF. CDR3 nucleotides: TGTGCCTGTGACAAAGCCGGGGGATTTCCCGATAAACTCATCTTT. The rearrangement uses TRDV2 and TRDJ1; 7 nucleotides line up with TRDD3. V shed 2 bases, J shed 3 bases, and the junction held 8 bases outside the gene matches. This CDR3 contains 15 residues. From germline, CDR1 is GEAIGNYY and CDR2 EKD.

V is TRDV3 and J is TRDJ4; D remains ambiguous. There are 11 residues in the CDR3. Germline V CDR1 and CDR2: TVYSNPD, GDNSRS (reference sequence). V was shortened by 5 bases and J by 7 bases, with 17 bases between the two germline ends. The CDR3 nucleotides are TGTGCCGTCAAAGCCAGTTTTAACCTGATCTTT. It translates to CAVKASFNLIF.

The CDR3: CAFTPSWGIRRKLIF. The CDR3 DNA sequence: TGTGCCTTTACTCCTTCCTGGGGGATACGGCGTAAACTCATCTTT. The chain has TRDV3 and TRDJ1, with 12 bases aligning to TRDD3. The CDR3 consists of 15 residues. V trimming: 1 base; J trimming: 7 bases; junction bases outside the gene matches: 10. Germline-derived CDR1 and CDR2 are TVYSNPD and GDNSRS (reference sequence).

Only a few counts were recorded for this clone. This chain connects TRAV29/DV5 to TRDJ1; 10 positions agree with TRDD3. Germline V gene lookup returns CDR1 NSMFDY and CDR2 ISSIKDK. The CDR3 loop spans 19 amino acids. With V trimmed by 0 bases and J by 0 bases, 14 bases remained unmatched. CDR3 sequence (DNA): TGTGCAGCAAGCGCGTTCGGACCCGTACTGGGGGATTACACCGATAAACTCATCTTT. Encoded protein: CAASAFGPVLGDYTDKLIF.

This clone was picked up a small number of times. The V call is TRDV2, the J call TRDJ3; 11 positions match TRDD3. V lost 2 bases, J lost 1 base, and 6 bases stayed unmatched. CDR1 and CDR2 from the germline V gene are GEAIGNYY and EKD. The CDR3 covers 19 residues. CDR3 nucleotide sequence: TGTGCCTGTGACAATACTGGGGGATATTCATCCTGGGACACCCGACAGATGTTTTTC. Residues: CACDNTGGYSSWDTRQMFF.

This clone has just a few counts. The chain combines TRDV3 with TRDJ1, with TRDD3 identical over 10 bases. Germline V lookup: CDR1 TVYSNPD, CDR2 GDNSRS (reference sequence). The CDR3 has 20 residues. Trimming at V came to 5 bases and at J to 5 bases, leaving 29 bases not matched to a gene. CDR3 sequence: CAQNTQSSPSTGGCVDKLIF. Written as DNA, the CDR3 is TGTGCCCAAAACACTCAGTCCTCCCCCAGTACTGGGGGATGTGTGGATAAACTCATCTTT.

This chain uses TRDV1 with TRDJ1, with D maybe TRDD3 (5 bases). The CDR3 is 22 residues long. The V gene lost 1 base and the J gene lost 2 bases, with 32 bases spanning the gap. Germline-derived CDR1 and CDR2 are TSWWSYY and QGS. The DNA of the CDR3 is TGTGCTCTTGGGGAACCGCTGCGGCGGCCCCGGGGGGCCATACCAGCGACCGATAAACTCATCTTT. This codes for CALGEPLRRPRGAIPATDKLIF.

The CDR3: CALGEPGVNVDKLIF. As DNA, the CDR3 is TGTGCTCTTGGGGAACCGGGTGTGAATGTCGATAAACTCATCTTT. The chain employs TRDV1 and TRDJ1; D uncertain. The CDR3 runs to 15 residues. The V gene lost 1 base and the J gene lost 4 bases, with 13 bases spanning the gap. The germline CDR1 and CDR2 sequences are TSWWSYY and QGS.

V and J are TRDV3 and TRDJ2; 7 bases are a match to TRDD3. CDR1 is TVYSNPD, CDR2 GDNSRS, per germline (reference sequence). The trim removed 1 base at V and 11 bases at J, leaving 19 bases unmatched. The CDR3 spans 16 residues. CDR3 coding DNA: TGTGCCTTTAAATTGAGTTACTGGGGCCGTCTTGCGCAACTCTTCTTT. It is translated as CAFKLSYWGRLAQLFF.

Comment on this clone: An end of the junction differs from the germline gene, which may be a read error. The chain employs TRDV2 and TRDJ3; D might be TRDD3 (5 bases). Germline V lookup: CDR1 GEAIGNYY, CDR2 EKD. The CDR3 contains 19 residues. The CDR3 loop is CACDTGLAQSSWDTRQLFF. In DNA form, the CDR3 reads TGTGCCTGTGACACCGGGTTGGCTCAAAGCTCCTGGGACACCCGACAGCTGTTTTTC.

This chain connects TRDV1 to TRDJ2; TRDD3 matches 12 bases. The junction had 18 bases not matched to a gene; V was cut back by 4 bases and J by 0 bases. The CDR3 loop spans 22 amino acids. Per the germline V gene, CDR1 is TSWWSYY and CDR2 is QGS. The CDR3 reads CALGGHAPRTGGYHALTAQLFF. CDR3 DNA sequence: TGTGCTCTTGGGGGCCACGCGCCCCGTACTGGGGGATACCATGCTTTGACAGCACAACTCTTCTTT.

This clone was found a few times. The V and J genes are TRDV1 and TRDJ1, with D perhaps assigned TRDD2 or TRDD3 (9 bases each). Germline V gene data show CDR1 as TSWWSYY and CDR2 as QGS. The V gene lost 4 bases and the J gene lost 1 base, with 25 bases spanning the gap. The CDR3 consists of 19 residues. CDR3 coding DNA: TGTGCTCTTGGGGGCCTTCCTACGGCTGGGGGATGTTCCACCGATAAACTCATCTTT. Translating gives CALGGLPTAGGCSTDKLIF.

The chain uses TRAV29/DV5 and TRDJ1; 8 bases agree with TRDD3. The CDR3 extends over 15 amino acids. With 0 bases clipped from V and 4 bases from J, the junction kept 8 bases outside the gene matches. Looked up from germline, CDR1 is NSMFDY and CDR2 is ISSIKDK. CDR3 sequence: CAASEVLGAFDKLIF. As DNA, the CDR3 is TGTGCAGCAAGCGAGGTACTGGGGGCCTTCGATAAACTCATCTTT.

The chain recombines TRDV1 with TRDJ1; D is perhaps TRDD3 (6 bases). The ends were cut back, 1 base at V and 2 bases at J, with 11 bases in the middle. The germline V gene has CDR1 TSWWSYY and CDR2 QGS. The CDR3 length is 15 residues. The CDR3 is CALGERCGDTDKLIF. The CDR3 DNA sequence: TGTGCTCTTGGGGAACGGTGTGGGGATACCGATAAACTCATCTTT.

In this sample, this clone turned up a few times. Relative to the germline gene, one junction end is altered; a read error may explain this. CDR3 bases: TGTGCTCCTGGGGAACTAACCCCCTCCTACTGGGGGATACTCGTGACAGCACAACTCTTCTTT. The encoded protein is CAPGELTPSYWGILVTAQLFF. The chain employs TRDV1 and TRDJ2; 12 nucleotides line up with TRDD3. The V gene's germline CDR1 is TSWWSYY and CDR2 QGS. This CDR3 is built from 21 residues.

The CDR3 nucleotides are TGTGCTCTTGGGGAACCCCCCCTTCTACTGGGGGAGTCAGGTCATAAACTCATCTTT. Its translation is CALGEPPLLLGESGHKLIF. J is TRDJ1 and V is TRDV1; 9 bases agree with TRDD3. The CDR3 has 19 residues. CDR1 and CDR2 from the germline V gene are TSWWSYY and QGS. V gave up 1 base and J gave up 6 bases; unmatched junction bases: 18.

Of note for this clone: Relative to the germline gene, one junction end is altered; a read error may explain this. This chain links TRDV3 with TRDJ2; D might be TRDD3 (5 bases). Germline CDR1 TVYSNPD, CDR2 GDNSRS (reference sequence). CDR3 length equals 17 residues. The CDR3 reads CAFGYEVYNALTAPLFF. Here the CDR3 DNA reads TGTGCCTTTGGATATGAAGTCTACAACGCTTTGACAGCACCACTCTTCTTT.

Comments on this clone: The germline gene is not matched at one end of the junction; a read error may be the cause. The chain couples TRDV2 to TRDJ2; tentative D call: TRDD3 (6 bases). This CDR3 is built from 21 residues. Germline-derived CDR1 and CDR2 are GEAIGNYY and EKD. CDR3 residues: CACDNLSYWVYQCALTAQLFF. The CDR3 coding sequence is TGTGCCTGTGACAACCTCTCATACTGGGTGTACCAGTGTGCTTTGACCGCACAACTCTTCTTT.

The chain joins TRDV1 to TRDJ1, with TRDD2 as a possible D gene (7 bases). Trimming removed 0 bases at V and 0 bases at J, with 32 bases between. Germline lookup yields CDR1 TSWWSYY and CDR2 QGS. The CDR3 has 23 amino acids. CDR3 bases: TGTGCTCTTGGGGAACTAGGTCGTTCCTACGTAGGGGGACCCACCCTGTACACCGATAAACTCATCTTT. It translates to CALGELGRSYVGGPTLYTDKLIF.

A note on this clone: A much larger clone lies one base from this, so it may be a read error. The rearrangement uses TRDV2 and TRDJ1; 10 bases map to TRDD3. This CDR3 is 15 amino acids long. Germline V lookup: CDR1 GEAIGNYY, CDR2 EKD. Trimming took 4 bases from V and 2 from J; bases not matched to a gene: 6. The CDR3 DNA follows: TGTGCCTGTGAGCCTCTACTGGGGGATACCGATAAACTCATCTTT. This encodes CACEPLLGDTDKLIF.

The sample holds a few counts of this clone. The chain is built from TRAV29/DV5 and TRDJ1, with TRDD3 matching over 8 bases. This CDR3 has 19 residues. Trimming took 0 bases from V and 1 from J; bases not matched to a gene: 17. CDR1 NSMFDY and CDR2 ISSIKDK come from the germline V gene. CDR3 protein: CAASEGRLLGGCCTDKLIF. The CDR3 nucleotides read TGTGCAGCAAGCGAGGGTCGATTACTGGGGGGATGTTGCACCGATAAACTCATCTTT.

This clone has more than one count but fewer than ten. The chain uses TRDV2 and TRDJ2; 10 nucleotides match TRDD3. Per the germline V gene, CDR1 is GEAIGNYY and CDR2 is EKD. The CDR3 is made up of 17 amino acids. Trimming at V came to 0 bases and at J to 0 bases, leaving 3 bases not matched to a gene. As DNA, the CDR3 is TGTGCCTGTGACACCGTGGGGGATACCGCTTTGACAGCACAACTCTTCTTT. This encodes CACDTVGDTALTAQLFF.

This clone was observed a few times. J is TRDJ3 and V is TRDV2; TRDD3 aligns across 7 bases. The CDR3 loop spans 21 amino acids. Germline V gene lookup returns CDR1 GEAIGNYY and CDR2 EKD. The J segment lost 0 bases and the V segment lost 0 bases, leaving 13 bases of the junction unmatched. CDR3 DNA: TGTGCCTGTGACACCGTGAAATCGAGGTGGGGGAGCTCCTGGGACACCCGACAGATGTTTTTC. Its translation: CACDTVKSRWGSSWDTRQMFF.

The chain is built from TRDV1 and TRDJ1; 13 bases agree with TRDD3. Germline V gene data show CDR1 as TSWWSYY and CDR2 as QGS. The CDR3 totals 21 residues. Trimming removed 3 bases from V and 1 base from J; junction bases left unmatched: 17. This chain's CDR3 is CALGDCTGGYDGPFITDKLIF. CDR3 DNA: TGTGCTCTTGGGGACTGCACTGGGGGATACGACGGTCCCTTTATCACCGATAAACTCATCTTT.